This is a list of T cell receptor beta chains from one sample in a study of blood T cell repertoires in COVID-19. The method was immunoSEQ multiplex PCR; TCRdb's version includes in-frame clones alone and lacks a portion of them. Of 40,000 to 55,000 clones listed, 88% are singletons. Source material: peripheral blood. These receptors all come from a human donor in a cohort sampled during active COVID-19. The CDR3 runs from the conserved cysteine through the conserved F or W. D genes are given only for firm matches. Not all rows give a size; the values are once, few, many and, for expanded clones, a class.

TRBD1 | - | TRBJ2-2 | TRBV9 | TGTGCCAGCACCGGGGGACAGGGTGTTACCGGGGAGCTGTTTTTT | CASTGGQGVTGELFF
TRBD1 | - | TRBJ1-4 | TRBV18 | TGTGCCAGCTCAAACAGACAGGGGGCGCAGGAAAAACTGTTTTTT | CASSNRQGAQEKLFF
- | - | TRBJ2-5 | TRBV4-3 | TGCGCCAGCAGCCCCTCTCGGGGGGCCGGGAAGACCCAGTACTTC | CASSPSRGAGKTQYF
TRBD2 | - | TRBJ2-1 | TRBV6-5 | TGTGCCAGCACCCCGGGAGGGGGAGTAAATGAGCAGTTCTTC | CASTPGGGVNEQFF
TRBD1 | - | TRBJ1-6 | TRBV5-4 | TGTGCCAGCAGATTGGACAGGGTGAATTCACCCCTCCACTTT | CASRLDRVNSPLHF
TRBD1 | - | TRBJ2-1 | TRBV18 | TGTGCCAGCTCAACGGGACAGGGGAATGAGCAGTTCTTC | CASSTGQGNEQFF
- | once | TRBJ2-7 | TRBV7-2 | TGTGCCAGCAGCTCCCTCGGTGGCGGGGCCTACGAGCAGTACTTC | CASSSLGGGAYEQYF
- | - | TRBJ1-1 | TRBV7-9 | TGTGCCAGCAGCTTAGCGGACAGCCGAAGAAAAACTGAAGCTTTCTTT | CASSLADSRRKTEAFF
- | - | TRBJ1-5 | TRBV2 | TGTGCCAGCAGTGAGGGGGGGAGGCATCAGCCCCAGCATTTT | CASSEGGRHQPQHF
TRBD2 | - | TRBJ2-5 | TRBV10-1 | TGCGCCAGCAGTGCGGGACTAGCCAGGGAGACCCAGTACTTC | CASSAGLARETQYF
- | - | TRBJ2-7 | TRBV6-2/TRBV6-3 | TGTGCCAGCAGTCTATTCACTCGATACGAGCAGTACTTC | CASSLFTRYEQYF
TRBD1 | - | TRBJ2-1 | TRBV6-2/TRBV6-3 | TGTGCCAGCAGCTATCGGACAGGGCTCCCCCAAAATGAGCAGTTCTTC | CASSYRTGLPQNEQFF
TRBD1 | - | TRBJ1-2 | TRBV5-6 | TGTGCCAGCAGTCCGGGACAGGTAGTGAAGATTGATGGCTACACCTTC | CASSPGQVVKIDGYTF
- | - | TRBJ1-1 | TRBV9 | TGTGCCAGCAGCGTTACAGGAGTCACTGAAGCTTTCTTT | CASSVTGVTEAFF
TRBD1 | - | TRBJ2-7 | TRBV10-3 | TGTGCCATCAGTGAGACCTACAGGGGGAGCGAGCAGTACTTC | CAISETYRGSEQYF
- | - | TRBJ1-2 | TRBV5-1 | TGCGCCAGCAGGGACACAGCTAACTATGGCTACACCTTC | CASRDTANYGYTF
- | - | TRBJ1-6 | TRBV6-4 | TGTGCCAGCAGTTCGAGGTGGAATTCACCCCTCCACTTT | CASSSRWNSPLHF
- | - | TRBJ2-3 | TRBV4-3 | TGCGCCAGCAGCCAAGGGGCGGGTTTAGGCCCAGATACGCAGTATTTT | CASSQGAGLGPDTQYF
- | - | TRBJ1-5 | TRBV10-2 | TGCGCCGGAGGTGAAGATAGCAATCAGCCCCAGCATTTT | CAGGEDSNQPQHF
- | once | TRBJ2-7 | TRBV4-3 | TGCGCCAGCAGCCAGCATAGCCCGAACCCTTCCTCCTACGAGCAGTACTTC | CASSQHSPNPSSYEQYF
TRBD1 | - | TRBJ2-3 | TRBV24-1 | TGTGCCACCAGTGACTCAGTCACAGGGGGAGACACAGATACGCAGTATTTT | CATSDSVTGGDTDTQYF
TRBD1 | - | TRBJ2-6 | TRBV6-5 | TGTGCCAGCAGTTACCGAGGGGGCAACGGGGCCAACGTCCTGACTTTC | CASSYRGGNGANVLTF
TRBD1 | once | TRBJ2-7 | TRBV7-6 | TGTGCCAGCAGCCGAACGGGACAGGGTTCCTACGAGCAGTACTTC | CASSRTGQGSYEQYF
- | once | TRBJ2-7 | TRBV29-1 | TGCAGCGTTGGGGTGGGGTCAGGGGCCGCCGAGCAGTACTTC | CSVGVGSGAAEQYF
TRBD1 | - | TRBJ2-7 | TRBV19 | TGTGCCAGTAGTCCGAGGACAGGGGGCCCCTACGAGCAGTACTTC | CASSPRTGGPYEQYF
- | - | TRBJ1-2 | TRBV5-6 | TGTGCCAGCAGCGGGGGACAACCTAACTATGGCTACACCTTC | CASSGGQPNYGYTF
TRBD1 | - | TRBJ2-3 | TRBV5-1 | TGCGCCAGCAGCATACAGGGGGCGTTTGGCACAGATACGCAGTATTTT | CASSIQGAFGTDTQYF
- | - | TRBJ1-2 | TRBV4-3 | TGCGCCAGCAGCCAAGTGATAGCCCTCGGGAGCTACACCTTC | CASSQVIALGSYTF
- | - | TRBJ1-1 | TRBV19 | TGTGCCAGTAGTATCGGGGATGTGAACACTGAAGCTTTCTTT | CASSIGDVNTEAFF
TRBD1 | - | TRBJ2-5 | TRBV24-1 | TGTGCCACCAGTGATTCTGGCCAGGGGGCTGGAGAGACCCAGTACTTC | CATSDSGQGAGETQYF
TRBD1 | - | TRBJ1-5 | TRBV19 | TGTGCCAGTAGGGGGACAGCCTTCAATCAGCCCCAGCATTTT | CASRGTAFNQPQHF
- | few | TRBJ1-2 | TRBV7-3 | TGTGCCAGCAGCTTACAGAGGAACTATGGCTACACCTTC | CASSLQRNYGYTF
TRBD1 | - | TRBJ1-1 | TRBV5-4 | TGTGCCAGCAGTACACAGGGGAGGACTGAAGCTTTCTTT | CASSTQGRTEAFF
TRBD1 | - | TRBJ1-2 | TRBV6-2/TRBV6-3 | TGTGCCAGCAGTTCACAGGGGAGCTATGGCTACACCTTC | CASSSQGSYGYTF
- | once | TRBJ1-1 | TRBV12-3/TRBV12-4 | TGTGCCAGCAGTTTCGGGGGAGGAACTGAAGCTTTCTTT | CASSFGGGTEAFF
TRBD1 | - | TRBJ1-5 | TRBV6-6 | TGTGCCAGCAGAGACGGACAGGGTCACAATCAGCCCCAGCATTTT | CASRDGQGHNQPQHF
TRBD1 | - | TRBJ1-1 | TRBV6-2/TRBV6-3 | TGTGCCAGCAGTAGGGGACAGACCATGAACACTGAAGCTTTCTTT | CASSRGQTMNTEAFF